A selection of T cell receptor beta chains follows, all from one sample in a study of blood T cell repertoires in COVID-19. The repertoire was sequenced with immunoSEQ multiplex PCR; TCRdb's copy has only in-frame clones and lacks some. Here the sample spans about 480,000 clones, around nine tenths being singletons. Sequenced: PBMCs or T cells enriched from blood (not recorded which). The receptors stem from an older woman who had recovered from COVID-19. Both conserved end residues are part of each CDR3. Each record gives: CDR3 length, V gene, J gene, D gene, clone size, CDR3 DNA, CDR3 protein. A D gene is named only where the DNA matches it firmly. The size field is filled for only some rows; it gives once, few, many or a size class.

>15|TRBV19|TRBJ1-1|-|-
TGTGCCACCGAAAGGGGGGGGGATATGAACACTGAAGCTTTCTTT
CATERGGDMNTEAFF
>13|TRBV9|TRBJ2-5|-|-
TGTGCCAGCAGCGTAGCAGGAAAAGAGACCCAGTACTTC
CASSVAGKETQYF
>14|TRBV2|TRBJ1-6|-|-
TGTGCCAGCAGTGTGTGGGGGGATAATTCACCCCTCCACTTT
CASSVWGDNSPLHF
>17|TRBV10-3|TRBJ2-1|-|-
TGTGCCATCAGTGAGTCCTTCGTACTTAGCTCCTACAATGAGCAGTTCTTC
CAISESFVLSSYNEQFF
>16|TRBV2|TRBJ1-1|TRBD1|-
TGTGCCAGCAGTGCCCCTCGGACAGGGACGAACACTGAAGCTTTCTTT
CASSAPRTGTNTEAFF
>14|TRBV5-1|TRBJ1-5|-|-
TGCGCCAGCAGTCCAGACAGGAGTAATCAGCCCCAGCATTTT
CASSPDRSNQPQHF
>11|TRBV10-3|TRBJ2-7|-|-
TGTGCCATCAGTCCGTCCTACGAGCAGTACTTC
CAISPSYEQYF
>15|TRBV6-6|TRBJ2-1|TRBD1|-
TGTGCCAGCAGTCCCGGGACAGGGGTCTACAATGAGCAGTTCTTC
CASSPGTGVYNEQFF
>15|TRBV9|TRBJ2-7|TRBD1|few
TGTGCCAGCAGCGGAGGGACAGGGGGTTTCTACGAGCAGTACTTC
CASSGGTGGFYEQYF
>15|TRBV19|TRBJ2-1|-|-
TGTGCCAGTAGTATAGGAGAACCGGGACTCAATGAGCAGTTCTTC
CASSIGEPGLNEQFF
>14|TRBV21-1|TRBJ1-3|-|-
TGTGCCAGCAGCAAGTATCACAATGGAAACACCATATATTTT
CASSKYHNGNTIYF
>16|TRBV6-2/TRBV6-3|TRBJ2-3|TRBD2|-
TGTGCCAGCAGTTATATTACTAGCGGGGGCACAGATACGCAGTATTTT
CASSYITSGGTDTQYF
>12|TRBV29-1|TRBJ1-1|TRBD1|once
TGCAGCGTTCGCAGGGGGGACACTGAAGCTTTCTTT
CSVRRGDTEAFF
>16|TRBV7-6|TRBJ2-5|TRBD2|once
TGTGCCAGCAGCGCCCACGGGCGGGAGTCGCAAGAGACCCAGTACTTC
CASSAHGRESQETQYF
>13|TRBV2|TRBJ1-5|-|-
TGTGCCAGCAGTGAAGAGACAGATCAGCCCCAGCATTTT
CASSEETDQPQHF
>16|TRBV6-5|TRBJ1-1|-|-
TGTGCCAGCAGTTACTTTTGGGGCAGGGTGAACACTGAAGCTTTCTTT
CASSYFWGRVNTEAFF
>15|TRBV5-1|TRBJ2-3|-|once
TGCGCCAGCAGCTCCCCGACAGGTAGCACAGATACGCAGTATTTT
CASSSPTGSTDTQYF
>14|TRBV5-1|TRBJ2-3|TRBD2|-
TGCGCCAGCAGCTCGAGCGGTAGCGGGGATACGCAGTATTTT
CASSSSGSGDTQYF
>15|TRBV27|TRBJ1-6|TRBD1|few
TGTGCCAGCAGTCCGGGACAGGAGTATAATTCACCCCTCCACTTT
CASSPGQEYNSPLHF
>13|TRBV18|TRBJ1-4|-|-
TGTGCCAGCGCCCGGACAAGTAATGAAAAACTGTTTTTT
CASARTSNEKLFF
>14|TRBV20-1|TRBJ1-5|-|-
TGCAGTGCTAGTTGGGGGCTGGGCAATCAGCCCCAGCATTTT
CSASWGLGNQPQHF
>14|TRBV19|TRBJ2-7|-|-
TGTGCCAGTAGTCCCCGACAGCAAGGCTACGAGCAGTACTTC
CASSPRQQGYEQYF
>15|TRBV18|TRBJ2-5|-|-
TGTGCCAGCTCACGGTGGGGCAGGGACCAAGAGACCCAGTACTTC
CASSRWGRDQETQYF
>15|TRBV25-1|TRBJ2-2|-|-
TGTGCCAGCAGTGAGGGACTGTCGAACACCGGGGAGCTGTTTTTT
CASSEGLSNTGELFF
>16|TRBV27|TRBJ1-2|-|few
TGTGCCAGCAGTTTGGGGGGGATACCAGCTAACTATGGCTACACCTTC
CASSLGGIPANYGYTF
>18|TRBV7-9|TRBJ1-2|TRBD1|-
TGTGCCAGCAGCTTTGGTGGGACAGAGCTTTCAGCTAACTATGGCTACACCTTC
CASSFGGTELSANYGYTF
>16|TRBV3-1/TRBV3-2|TRBJ1-6|TRBD1|-
TGTGCCAGCCACGACAGGGGGAGCTCCTATAATTCACCCCTCCACTTT
CASHDRGSSYNSPLHF
>16|TRBV25-1|TRBJ2-1|-|-
TGTGCCAGCAGTGATCCCAGGAGAGGGGGCTACAATGAGCAGTTCTTC
CASSDPRRGGYNEQFF
>15|TRBV19|TRBJ1-5|TRBD1|-
TGTGCCAGTAGCCCGATGGCAGGGGGGCATCAGCCCCAGCATTTT
CASSPMAGGHQPQHF
>16|TRBV19|TRBJ2-3|-|-
TGTGCCAGTAGTATTGGGTTCGGGGGGCCCACAGATACGCAGTATTTT
CASSIGFGGPTDTQYF
>17|TRBV18|TRBJ2-2|TRBD1|once
TGTGCCAGCTCTGGTGTTCCAGGGGGCGGAGACACCGGGGAGCTGTTTTTT
CASSGVPGGGDTGELFF
>13|TRBV7-9|TRBJ1-2|-|-
TGTGCCAGCAGCTTCGAGGGAGGAGTAGGCTACACCTTC
CASSFEGGVGYTF
>13|TRBV12-3/TRBV12-4|TRBJ1-5|-|-
TGTGCCAGCAGTCCCGACAGCTATCAGCCCCAGCATTTT
CASSPDSYQPQHF
>16|TRBV10-3|TRBJ1-6|-|-
TGTGCCATCAGTGAGACCAGTCGGGGTTTCGATTCACCCCTCCACTTT
CAISETSRGFDSPLHF
>14|TRBV18|TRBJ1-2|TRBD1|-
TGTGCCAGCTCACCAGACAGGGGTAACTATGGCTACACCTTC
CASSPDRGNYGYTF
>13|TRBV11-3|TRBJ1-1|-|-
TGTGCCAGCAGCTTAATTACGGGCACTGAAGCTTTCTTT
CASSLITGTEAFF